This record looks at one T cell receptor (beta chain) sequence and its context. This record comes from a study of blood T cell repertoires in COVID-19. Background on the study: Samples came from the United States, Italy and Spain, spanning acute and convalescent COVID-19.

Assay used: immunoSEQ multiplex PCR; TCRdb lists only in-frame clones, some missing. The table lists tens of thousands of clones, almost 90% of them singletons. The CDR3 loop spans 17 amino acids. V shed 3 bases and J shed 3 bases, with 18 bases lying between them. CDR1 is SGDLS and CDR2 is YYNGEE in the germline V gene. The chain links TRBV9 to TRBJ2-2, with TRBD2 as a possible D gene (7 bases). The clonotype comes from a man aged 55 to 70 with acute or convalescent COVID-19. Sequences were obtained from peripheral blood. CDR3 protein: CASSASGRGGDTGELFF. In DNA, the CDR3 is TGTGCCAGCAGCGCCTCGGGAAGGGGGGGCGACACCGGGGAGCTGTTTTTT.